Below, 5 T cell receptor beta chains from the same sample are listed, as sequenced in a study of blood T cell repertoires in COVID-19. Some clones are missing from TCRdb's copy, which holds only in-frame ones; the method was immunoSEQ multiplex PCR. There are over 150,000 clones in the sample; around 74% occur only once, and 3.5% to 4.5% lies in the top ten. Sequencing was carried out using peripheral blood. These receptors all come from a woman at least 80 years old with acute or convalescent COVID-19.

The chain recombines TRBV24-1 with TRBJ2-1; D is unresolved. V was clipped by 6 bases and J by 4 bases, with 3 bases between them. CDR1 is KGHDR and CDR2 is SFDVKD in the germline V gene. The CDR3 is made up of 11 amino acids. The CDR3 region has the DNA TGTGCCACCAGTACTTACAATGAGCAGTTCTTC. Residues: CATSTYNEQFF.

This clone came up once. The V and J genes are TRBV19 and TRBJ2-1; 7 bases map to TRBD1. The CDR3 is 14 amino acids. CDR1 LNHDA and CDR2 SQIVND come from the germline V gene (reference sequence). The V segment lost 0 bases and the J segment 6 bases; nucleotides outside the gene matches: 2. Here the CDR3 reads CASSIDRGRNEQFF. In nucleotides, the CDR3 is TGTGCCAGTAGTATAGATAGGGGGCGCAATGAGCAGTTCTTC. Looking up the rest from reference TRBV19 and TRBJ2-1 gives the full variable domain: DGGITQSPKYLFRKEGQNVTLSCEQNLNHDAMYWYRQDPGQGLRLIYYSQIVNDFQKGDIAEGYSVSREKKESFPLTVTSAQKNPTAFYLCASSIDRGRNEQFFGPGTRLTVL.

The CDR3 DNA is TGTGCTAGTGGTTTGCCCACCCAGGGTCGAATGAACACTGAAGCTTTCTTT. It yields the protein CASGLPTQGRMNTEAFF. The rearrangement uses TRBV12-5 and TRBJ1-1, with D perhaps TRBD1 (5 bases). CDR3 length: 17 amino acids. Per the germline V gene, CDR1 is LGHNT and CDR2 is FRNRAP. Deletions cut 2 bases from V and 0 bases from J, with 16 bases between.

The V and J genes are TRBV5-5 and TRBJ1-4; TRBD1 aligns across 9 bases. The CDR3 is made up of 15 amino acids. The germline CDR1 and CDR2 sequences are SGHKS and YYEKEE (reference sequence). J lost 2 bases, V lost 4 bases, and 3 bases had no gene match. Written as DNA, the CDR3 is TGTGCCAGCAGCCGGACAGGGGTCACTAATGAAAAACTGTTTTTT. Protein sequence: CASSRTGVTNEKLFF. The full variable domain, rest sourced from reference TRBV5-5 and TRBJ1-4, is DAGVTQSPTHLIKTRGQQVTLRCSPISGHKSVSWYQQVLGQGPQFIFQYYEKEERGRGNFPDRFSARQFPNYSSELNVNALLLGDSALYLCASSRTGVTNEKLFFGSGTQLSVL.

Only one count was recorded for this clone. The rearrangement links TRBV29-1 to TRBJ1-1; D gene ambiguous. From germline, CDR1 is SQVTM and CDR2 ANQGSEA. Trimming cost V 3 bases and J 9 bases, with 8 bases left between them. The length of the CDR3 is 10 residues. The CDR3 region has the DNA TGCAGCGTTGAGGCCCGTAAAGCTTTCTTT. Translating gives CSVEARKAFF.